This T cell receptor (beta chain) was identified in a study of patients and donors after allogeneic stem cell transplantation. This clonotype was observed at least ten times. TCRdb fed the RT-PCR reads into MiXCR, producing one record per CDR3 protein. The sample carries 900,000 to 1,000,000 distinct CDR3 sequences, 15% to 20% recorded once. The CDR3 consists of 15 residues. Trimming removed 0 bases from V and 5 bases from J; junction bases left unmatched: 5. Sequencing was done on a sample of blood, either unsorted or a sorted T cell fraction (not recorded which). The rearrangement uses TRBV12-3 or TRBV12-4 and TRBJ1-1; 8 nucleotides match TRBD1. This clonotype was sampled from a human donor who was either an allogeneic HSCT recipient or a stem cell or donor lymphocyte infusion donor (not recorded which). It is not recorded whose cells these are; they may come from a transplant donor. In nucleotides, the CDR3 is TGTGCCAGCAGTTTAGCGACAGGGGCGGGTACTGAAGCTTTCTTT. It specifies CASSLATGAGTEAFF.